The 10 T cell receptor beta chains below come from one sample, sequenced in a study of blood T cell repertoires in COVID-19. Using immunoSEQ multiplex PCR, the repertoire was profiled, and TCRdb retains in-frame clones only, with some absent. The sample shows around 72,000 clones, about 87% of them seen only once. Sequencing was done on a sample of peripheral blood. Receptor source: a woman between 50 and 59 years old with acute or convalescent COVID-19.

The chain carries TRBV5-6 and TRBJ2-7; the D gene is possibly TRBD2 (6 bases). The CDR3 loop spans 15 amino acids. Germline V gives CDR1 SGHDT, CDR2 YYEEEE. The V gene lost 3 bases and the J gene lost 5 bases, with 18 bases spanning the gap. As DNA, the CDR3 is TGTGCCAGCAGCTCGGGACTTCAAGGAGGGAACGAGCAGTACTTC. Its translation is CASSSGLQGGNEQYF. Supplemented by reference TRBV5-6 and TRBJ2-7, the full variable domain reads DAGVTQSPTHLIKTRGQQVTLRCSPKSGHDTVSWYQQALGQGPQFIFQYYEEEERQRGNFPDRFSGHQFPNYSSELNVNALLLGDSALYLCASSSGLQGGNEQYFGPGTRLTVT.

This rearrangement joins TRBV5-4 to TRBJ1-2; 8 bases agree with TRBD1. Looked up from germline, CDR1 is SGHNT and CDR2 is YYREEE (reference sequence). V gave up 4 bases and J gave up 5 bases; unmatched junction bases: 10. The CDR3 runs to 15 residues. This CDR3 reads CASSPDRGRTYGYTF. The DNA of the CDR3 is TGTGCCAGCAGCCCCGACAGGGGCCGCACGTATGGCTACACCTTC. Full variable domain (outside the CDR3, taken from reference TRBV5-4 and TRBJ1-2): ETGVTQSPTHLIKTRGQQVTLRCSSQSGHNTVSWYQQALGQGPQFIFQYYREEENGRGNFPPRFSGLQFPNYSSELNVNALELDDSALYLCASSPDRGRTYGYTFGSGTRLTVV.

This sequence joins TRBV7-2 and TRBJ1-2; 9 bases agree with TRBD1. The CDR3 is 18 residues long. Per the germline V gene, CDR1 is SGHTA and CDR2 is FQGNSA. The trim removed 1 base at V and 0 bases at J, leaving 9 bases unmatched. The CDR3 coding sequence is TGTGCCAGCAGCTTAGTCGGTCCGACAGGGGGAGCTAACTATGGCTACACCTTC. This codes for CASSLVGPTGGANYGYTF. The full variable domain, rest sourced from reference TRBV7-2 and TRBJ1-2, is GAGVSQSPSNKVTEKGKDVELRCDPISGHTALYWYRQSLGQGLEFLIYFQGNSAPDKSGLPSDRFSAERTGGSVSTLTIQRTQQEDSAVYLCASSLVGPTGGANYGYTFGSGTRLTVV.

The chain recombines TRBV2 with TRBJ1-5, with 9 bases lining up with TRBD1. Per germline, CDR1 SNHLY and CDR2 FYNNEI. The CDR3 contains 15 residues. The trim removed 6 bases at V and 5 bases at J, leaving 8 bases unmatched. The CDR3 DNA reads TGTGCCAGCAGCCCGCCGGGACAGGGACATCAGCCCCAGCATTTT. This translates into CASSPPGQGHQPQHF.

The chain carries TRBV28 and TRBJ1-2, with TRBD1 matching over 7 bases. This CDR3 region has 14 residues. CDR1 MDHEN and CDR2 SYDVKM come from the germline V gene. After removal of 3 bases from V and 4 bases from J, the junction contained 5 bases not matched to a gene. CDR3 in DNA: TGTGCCAGCAGTTTGGACAGGACTACCTATGGCTACACCTTC. Protein product: CASSLDRTTYGYTF.

This rearrangement joins TRBV6-6 to TRBJ1-1; D unresolved. CDR3 size: 15 residues. V was trimmed by 7 bases and J by 3 bases, leaving 18 bases between them. Germline CDR1 MNHNY, CDR2 SVGAGI (reference sequence). CDR3: CASTEQGSGYTEAFF. DNA for the CDR3: TGTGCCAGCACCGAACAAGGGAGTGGGTACACTGAAGCTTTCTTT.

V and J are TRBV5-1 and TRBJ1-1, with a tentative D call TRBD1 (5 bases). CDR1 is SGHRS and CDR2 is YFSETQ in the germline V gene. Trimming shortened V by 4 bases and J by 1 base, and 14 bases separated the two germline ends. This CDR3 is 15 amino acids long. The CDR3 sequence: CASSVGKTGNTEAFF. In DNA, the CDR3 is TGCGCCAGCAGCGTGGGAAAAACAGGGAACACTGAAGCTTTCTTT.

The chain recombines TRBV18 with TRBJ1-5, with D perhaps matching TRBD1 (5 bases). This CDR3 contains 14 residues. The V gene's germline CDR1 is KGHSH and CDR2 LQKENI. V lost 2 bases and J lost 6, with 11 bases in between. DNA for the CDR3: TGTGCCAGCTCACCATCGGGGGTCGGTCAGCCCCAGCATTTT. This encodes CASSPSGVGQPQHF. Supplemented by reference TRBV18 and TRBJ1-5, the full variable domain reads NAGVMQNPRHLVRRRGQEARLRCSPMKGHSHVYWYRQLPEEGLKFMVYLQKENIIDESGMPKERFSAEFPKEGPSILRIQQVVRGDSAAYFCASSPSGVGQPQHFGDGTRLSIL.

The chain joins TRBV6-5 to TRBJ2-1, with no clear D. Trimming left V 7 bases short and J 7 bases short, with 14 bases between. In germline, CDR1 is MNHEY, CDR2 SVGAGI. This CDR3 is 13 amino acids long. This CDR3 reads CASTLSTLNEQFF. The CDR3 DNA sequence: TGTGCCAGCACTCTCTCGACTCTTAATGAGCAGTTCTTC.

The chain couples TRBV6-6 to TRBJ2-3, with D maybe TRBD1 (5 bases). Germline V lookup: CDR1 MNHNY, CDR2 SVGAGI (reference sequence). The CDR3 totals 14 residues. Trimming took 4 bases from V and 2 from J, leaving 10 bases between them. CDR3: CASSSPQATDTQYF. The CDR3 DNA reads as TGTGCCAGCAGTTCCCCACAGGCCACAGATACGCAGTATTTT.